These 25 T cell receptor beta chains came from one sample sequenced in a study of cytomegalovirus exposure and HLA in healthy donors. Primers for the PCR totalled 60 Vbeta and 13 Jbeta. The method was immunoSEQ multiplex PCR; TCRdb's version includes in-frame clones alone and lacks a portion of them. The data contain over 200,000 clones, 70% to 80% of them seen just once; the ten biggest clones take up less than 3.5%. What was sequenced was PBMCs. Receptor source: a woman in her fifties or sixties in good health and CMV-seropositive.

The J gene is TRBJ1-1, the V gene TRBV5-1; 8 positions agree with TRBD1. Losses at the gene ends were 4 bases for V and 4 bases for J; bases not matched to a gene: 3. In germline, CDR1 is SGHRS, CDR2 YFSETQ. The CDR3 is 13 residues long. The CDR3 sequence is CASSAGGSTEAFF. Here the CDR3 DNA reads TGCGCCAGCAGCGCAGGGGGCTCCACTGAAGCTTTCTTT.

The chain links TRBV15 to TRBJ1-4; 7 positions agree with TRBD1. This CDR3 region has 16 residues. CDR1 LNHNV and CDR2 YYDKDF come from the germline V gene (reference sequence). Germline trimming cut 2 bases from V and 15 bases from J; bases unmatched to any gene: 18. The CDR3 DNA is TGTGCCACCAGCAGACTTAGGGAAGGGGGCGAGGTCAAGGTGTTTTTT. Protein: CATSRLREGGEVKVFF.

The chain joins TRBV4-2 to TRBJ2-6; TRBD1 agrees at 7 bases. The CDR3 has 16 amino acids. CDR1 is LGHNA and CDR2 is YNFKEQ in the germline V gene. Unmatched junction bases numbered 4, after V lost 5 bases and J lost 0 bases. The CDR3 DNA reads as TGTGCCAGCAGCTACGGACAGGTCTCTGGGGCCAACGTCCTGACTTTC. Its translation is CASSYGQVSGANVLTF.

The rearrangement links TRBV4-3 to TRBJ2-7, with 8 bases fitting TRBD1. Germline V gene data show CDR1 as LGHNA and CDR2 as YSLEER. The CDR3 is made up of 15 amino acids. With 1 base clipped from V and 3 bases from J, the junction kept 5 bases outside the gene matches. The CDR3 protein is CASSQAIGQGYEQYF. CDR3 coding DNA: TGCGCCAGCAGCCAAGCCATCGGACAGGGCTACGAGCAGTACTTC.

The V gene is TRBV28, the J gene TRBJ1-2; TRBD1 aligns across 10 bases. Germline V gene sequence: CDR1 MDHEN, CDR2 SYDVKM. J gave up 6 bases and V 7 bases, and 8 bases lay outside the gene matches. There are 14 residues in the CDR3. This CDR3 reads CASTKSGQGNGYTF. The DNA for the CDR3 is TGTGCCAGCACGAAATCGGGACAGGGGAATGGCTACACCTTC.

This rearrangement joins TRBV7-6 to TRBJ2-7; TRBD1 aligns across 7 bases. J gave up 0 bases and V 4 bases, and 9 bases lay outside the gene matches. The CDR3 contains 16 residues. Per germline, CDR1 SGHVS and CDR2 FNYEAQ. The CDR3 loop reads CASSSSSTGSSYEQYF. In nucleotides, the CDR3 is TGTGCCAGCAGCTCCTCCTCGACAGGGAGCTCCTACGAGCAGTACTTC.

The chain recombines TRBV6-5 with TRBJ2-5; D ambiguous. Between the trimmed V and J ends, which lost 0 bases and 5 bases, there was a span of 13 bases. The length of the CDR3 is 15 residues. Germline V gives CDR1 MNHEY, CDR2 SVGAGI. For the CDR3, the DNA is TGTGCCAGCAGTTACTCGATCTCAGGAAGGGAGACCCAGTACTTC. It codes for CASSYSISGRETQYF.

V gene TRBV29-1 combines with J gene TRBJ1-1, with D possibly matching TRBD1 (5 bases). CDR3 length: 13 amino acids. V dropped 0 bases and J dropped 6 bases, with 11 bases sitting between them. Germline values: CDR1 SQVTM, CDR2 ANQGSEA. For the CDR3, the DNA is TGCAGCGTTGAAGACTACAGGATGCCTGAAGCTTTCTTT. Translated, it gives CSVEDYRMPEAFF.

The chain carries TRBV19 and TRBJ2-7, with TRBD1 matching 7 bases. Germline loops: CDR1 LNHDA, CDR2 SQIVND (reference sequence). Germline trimming cut 10 bases from V and 3 bases from J; bases unmatched to any gene: 12. There are 14 residues in the CDR3. In DNA form, the CDR3 reads TGTGCCATTTACCCCGGGACAGACTACTACGAGCAGTACTTC. Translating gives CAIYPGTDYYEQYF.

The gene calls are TRBV10-3 and TRBJ1-4; D unresolved. Germline V CDR1 and CDR2: ENHRY, SYGVKD. The CDR3 is 15 residues long. V lost 5 bases and J 0 bases, leaving 10 bases between the germline ends. CDR3 loop: CAISSRSATNEKLFF. The CDR3 nucleotides read TGTGCCATCAGTTCCCGGAGTGCAACTAATGAAAAACTGTTTTTT.

V is TRBV5-1 and J is TRBJ1-1, with D perhaps TRBD1 (6 bases). The V end lost 4 bases, the J end lost 1 base, and 8 bases lay between the germline ends. Germline CDR1 reads SGHRS; CDR2 reads YFSETQ. This CDR3 spans 13 amino acids. CDR3: CASSEGQNTEAFF. The CDR3 nucleotides read TGCGCCAGCAGCGAGGGACAGAACACTGAAGCTTTCTTT.

The J gene is TRBJ2-4, the V gene TRBV7-6, with 9 bases that match TRBD1. V shed 5 bases and J 6 bases; nucleotides not matched to a gene: 5. The CDR3 sequence is 14 residues long. The germline V gene encodes CDR1 SGHVS and CDR2 FNYEAQ. The CDR3 protein is CASSPGTGTNIQYF. The CDR3 DNA is TGTGCCAGCAGCCCCGGGACAGGGACAAACATTCAGTACTTC. The full variable domain, its missing parts supplied by reference TRBV7-6 and TRBJ2-4, is GAGVSQSPRYKVTKRGQDVALRCDPISGHVSLYWYRQALGQGPEFLTYFNYEAQQDKSGLPNDRFSAERPEGSISTLTIQRTEQRDSAMYRCASSPGTGTNIQYFGAGTRLSVL.

The chain combines TRBV21-1 with TRBJ1-2; the D call of TRBD1 is as the table states it, not checked on the DNA. TRBV21-1 has pseudogene status. The CDR3 is 16 amino acids. CDR3 nucleotides: TGTGCCAGCAGGAAAAGGGGAAAGCAGGGGCTACAGGGCTACACCTTC. Its translation is CASRKRGKQGLQGYTF.

J is TRBJ1-1 and V is TRBV7-2; no definite D call. Trimming shortened V by 2 bases and J by 1 base, and 8 bases separated the two germline ends. Germline V gene sequence: CDR1 SGHTA, CDR2 FQGNSA. The CDR3 consists of 14 residues. As DNA, the CDR3 is TGTGCCAGCAGCTTAAACCCGGGGAACACTGAAGCTTTCTTT. This codes for CASSLNPGNTEAFF.

The V gene is TRBV11-1, the J gene TRBJ1-1, with D perhaps matching TRBD1 (5 bases). Trimming took 2 bases from V and 3 from J, leaving 19 bases between them. This CDR3 region has 17 residues. Germline-derived CDR1 and CDR2 are SGHAT and FQDESV (reference sequence). The CDR3 DNA follows: TGTGCCAGCAGCTTACGGTGGGGCGCCTTGGGGCACACTGAAGCTTTCTTT. It translates to CASSLRWGALGHTEAFF.

Here the CDR3 reads CASSLGQRQETQYF. CDR3 coding DNA: TGCGCCAGCAGCTTGGGACAGCGCCAAGAGACCCAGTACTTC. This chain links TRBV5-1 with TRBJ2-5; D possibly corresponds to TRBD1 (5 bases). The CDR3 is 14 amino acids. CDR1 is SGHRS, CDR2 YFSETQ, per germline. V was clipped by 0 bases and J by 1 base, with 7 bases between them.

The chain is built from TRBV7-6 and TRBJ2-7, with 9 bases that match TRBD2. V was pared by 7 bases and J by 7 bases, with 11 bases of the junction left unmatched. Germline V CDR1 and CDR2: SGHVS, FNYEAQ. The CDR3 runs 14 residues. The CDR3 reads CASKSREGHREQYF. Written as DNA, the CDR3 is TGTGCCAGCAAGTCGCGGGAGGGCCATCGAGAGCAGTACTTC.

The chain links TRBV6-1 to TRBJ1-4; weak D call: TRBD1 (5 bases). V was clipped by 4 bases and J by 6 bases, with 18 bases between them. Germline V lookup: CDR1 MNHNS, CDR2 SASEGT. The CDR3 has 16 residues. CDR3 sequence (DNA): TGTGCCAGCAGTGTTTTTCTCACCGGGGGTTATGAAAAACTGTTTTTT. It codes for CASSVFLTGGYEKLFF.

This sequence joins TRBV30 and TRBJ2-5, with 10 bases identical to TRBD1. CDR1 and CDR2 from the germline V gene are GTSNPN and SVGIG (reference sequence). V gave up 0 bases and J gave up 10 bases; unmatched junction bases: 2. CDR3 length equals 12 residues. CDR3 nucleotide sequence: TGTGCCTGGAGTGTGGGACAGGGGATCCAGTACTTC. Amino acids: CAWSVGQGIQYF.

The J gene is TRBJ1-2, the V gene TRBV5-5; no firm D call. V lost 0 bases and J lost 0, with 12 bases in between. The CDR3 extends over 16 amino acids. Germline CDR1 is SGHKS and CDR2 is YYEKEE (reference sequence). CDR3 nucleotides: TGTGCCAGCAGCTTGGAGTGGGCCGGAACTAACTATGGCTACACCTTC. It encodes CASSLEWAGTNYGYTF.

CDR3 sequence reads: CASTEGGTNEKLFF. The CDR3 region has the DNA TGTGCCAGTACCGAGGGTGGAACTAATGAAAAACTGTTTTTT. The V call is TRBV19, the J call TRBJ1-4; D ambiguous. Trimming left V 7 bases short and J 1 base short, with 10 bases between. Germline CDR1 and CDR2: LNHDA and SQIVND (reference sequence). This CDR3 has 14 residues.

V is TRBV7-2 and J is TRBJ2-3, with D unresolved. The CDR3 runs to 15 residues. Between the trimmed V and J ends, which lost 7 bases and 2 bases, there was a span of 16 bases. Germline V gene sequence: CDR1 SGHTA, CDR2 FQGNSA. The CDR3 is CASTRQGPITDTQYF. The CDR3 DNA reads TGTGCCAGCACCCGACAAGGCCCTATCACAGATACGCAGTATTTT.

In DNA form, the CDR3 reads TGCGCCAGCAGCTTGTCTCTAGCGGGCGAGCAGTACTTC. Its protein product is CASSLSLAGEQYF. The chain employs TRBV5-1 and TRBJ2-7; 8 bases agree with TRBD2. The germline V gene encodes CDR1 SGHRS and CDR2 YFSETQ. This CDR3 comprises 13 residues. Germline trimming cut 1 base from V and 6 bases from J; bases unmatched to any gene: 3. Full variable domain (missing parts from reference TRBV5-1 and TRBJ2-7): KAGVTQTPRYLIKTRGQQVTLSCSPISGHRSVSWYQQTPGQGLQFLFEYFSETQRNKGNFPGRFSGRQFSNSRSEMNVSTLELGDSALYLCASSLSLAGEQYFGPGTRLTVT.

V usage is TRBV2 and J usage is TRBJ2-7, with D unresolved. CDR3 length equals 12 residues. Trimming left V 7 bases short and J 2 bases short, with 9 bases between. Looked up from germline, CDR1 is SNHLY and CDR2 is FYNNEI. The CDR3 DNA reads as TGTGCCAGCAAAGCCGGAGCCTACGAGCAGTACTTC. It specifies CASKAGAYEQYF.

The chain uses TRBV2 and TRBJ2-2; TRBD1 is a possible D gene (6 bases). This CDR3 is built from 15 residues. The germline V gene encodes CDR1 SNHLY and CDR2 FYNNEI. V was pared by 2 bases and J by 9 bases, with 16 bases between. The CDR3 here is CASSERTAVNRELFF. As DNA, the CDR3 is TGTGCCAGCAGTGAACGGACAGCGGTGAACCGGGAGCTGTTTTTT.